The T cell receptor beta chain described here comes from a study of blood T cells in healthy people across ages. Findings and caveats of the study: Observed TCR beta diversity per million T cells went down as age went up. This fall followed a roughly linear course with age. Unknown donor CMV status possibly confounded expanded clonotype changes.

The CDR3 length is 15 residues. Germline V CDR1 and CDR2: SSHAT, FNYEAQ (reference sequence). A second PCR, run for roughly 7 to 11 cycles, used a sample-barcoded 5' primer plus a J-beta primer mix. In TCRdb, the 5' RACE reads were re-called with MiXCR into one record per CDR3 protein. This repertoire shows about 680,000 distinct CDR3 sequences, 45% to 50% found once; its top ten account for 30% to 35%. As to this clonotype: Its antigen is as yet unknown. Germline and junction disagree at one end, which may indicate a read error.

The chain recombines TRBV7-7 with TRBJ2-5; D possibly corresponds to TRBD1 (5 bases). This receptor was obtained from a woman aged 60 to 75 in good health. Sequenced sample: blood. CDR3 protein: CASSLALGVGETQYF. CDR3 sequence (DNA): TGTGCTAGCAGCTTAGCTCTAGGGGTGGGAGAGACCCAGTACTTC.